Detailed here is one T cell receptor (beta chain). Method: immunoSEQ multiplex PCR; TCRdb's copy keeps in-frame clones and lacks some. Of about 140,000 clones detected, over 70% appear once; the ten largest clones hold roughly 10%. This entry comes from a study of blood T cell repertoires in COVID-19. The CDR3 consists of 17 residues. Trimming took 4 bases from V and 3 from J, leaving 17 bases between them. Germline-derived CDR1 and CDR2 are SGHRS and YFSETQ. The source is a man aged 60 to 75 who had recovered from COVID-19. Sequencing was carried out using PBMCs or T cells enriched from blood (not recorded which). The chain combines TRBV5-1 with TRBJ2-6, with D possibly matching TRBD2 (6 bases). The CDR3 coding sequence is TGCGCCAGCAGCATTCAGGCAGGAGCGGGTGGGGCCAACGTCCTGACTTTC. Amino acids: CASSIQAGAGGANVLTF.